The next 19 T cell receptor beta chains were all read from a single sample in a study of T cell responses to AZD1222 COVID-19 vaccine. Assay used: immunoSEQ multiplex PCR; TCRdb lists only in-frame clones, some missing. The sample consists of around 150,000 clones, just over 90% of them appearing once. This material consisted of peripheral blood, taken on day 0 of MenACWY control vaccination. The receptor set was obtained from an adult in good health.

V gene TRBV7-8 combines with J gene TRBJ2-7; 11 nucleotides agree with TRBD1. CDR1 is SGHVS, CDR2 FQNEAQ, per germline. There are 16 residues in the CDR3. V lost 5 bases to trimming and J lost 3 bases; unmatched junction nucleotides: 9. CDR3 protein: CASSVRLGQGDYEQYF. The CDR3, as DNA: TGTGCCAGCAGCGTCCGCTTGGGACAGGGGGACTACGAGCAGTACTTC.

The rearrangement uses TRBV20-1 and TRBJ2-5; TRBD2 matches 7 bases. The CDR3 sequence is 11 residues long. The germline gives CDR1 DFQATT, CDR2 SNEGSKA (reference sequence). The CDR3 region has the DNA TGCGCCGGTGGGGGGGAAGAGACCCAGTACTTC. It specifies CAGGGEETQYF.

The J gene is TRBJ1-5, the V gene TRBV9; possibly TRBD1 for D (6 bases). The germline V gene encodes CDR1 SGDLS and CDR2 YYNGEE. The germline V and J ends were trimmed by 0 bases and 0 bases, with 7 bases remaining between them. The CDR3 has 15 amino acids. CDR3 in amino acids: CASSVGTASNQPQHF. The DNA of the CDR3 is TGTGCCAGCAGCGTAGGGACAGCTAGCAATCAGCCCCAGCATTTT.

The chain uses TRBV5-1 and TRBJ1-1, with 7 bases matching TRBD1. Trimming took 0 bases from V and 6 from J; bases not matched to a gene: 2. Germline loops: CDR1 SGHRS, CDR2 YFSETQ. This CDR3 has 13 amino acids. CDR3 bases: TGCGCCAGCAGCTTGGAAGGGGGCTCTGAAGCTTTCTTT. Protein product: CASSLEGGSEAFF.

This clone has just one count. The chain links TRBV28 to TRBJ2-7, with a weak D call TRBD2 (7 bases). Trimming pared 5 bases from V and 4 bases from J, leaving 18 bases between. CDR3 length: 15 residues. Germline V CDR1 and CDR2: MDHEN, SYDVKM. In DNA form, the CDR3 reads TGTGCCAGCAGTCTAGGGGGAGGGGGGAAATACGAGCAGTACTTC. It yields the protein CASSLGGGGKYEQYF. The full variable domain, with the rest looked up from reference TRBV28 and TRBJ2-7, is DVKVTQSSRYLVKRTGEKVFLECVQDMDHENMFWYRQDPGLGLRLIYFSYDVKMKEKGDIPEGYSVSREKKERFSLILESASTNQTSMYLCASSLGGGGKYEQYFGPGTRLTVT.

This chain uses TRBV19 with TRBJ1-1; D might be TRBD1 (6 bases). The germline CDR1 and CDR2 sequences are LNHDA and SQIVND (reference sequence). This CDR3 is 13 amino acids long. V lost 10 bases to trimming and J lost 2 bases, with 14 bases between them. CDR3 protein: CATAGTLNTEAFF. The CDR3 DNA sequence: TGTGCCACCGCCGGGACATTAAACACTGAAGCTTTCTTT.

The J gene is TRBJ1-2, the V gene TRBV10-2, with a possible D match to TRBD1 (5 bases). Germline values: CDR1 WSHSY, CDR2 SAAADI. Trimming removed 4 bases at V and 0 bases at J, with 9 bases between. This CDR3 spans 14 amino acids. The CDR3 spells CASSVDSSNYGYTF. CDR3 sequence (DNA): TGCGCCAGCAGTGTAGACAGTTCTAACTATGGCTACACCTTC.

The chain joins TRBV7-2 to TRBJ2-3; weak D call: TRBD2 (5 bases). The V gene's germline CDR1 is SGHTA and CDR2 FQGNSA. V was shortened by 4 bases and J by 3 bases, with 11 bases between the two germline ends. The CDR3 is 14 amino acids. CDR3 amino acids: CASSYKLGTDTQYF. The DNA of the CDR3 is TGTGCCAGCAGCTATAAACTAGGGACAGATACGCAGTATTTT.

The chain uses TRBV11-3 and TRBJ2-7; D gene unclear. With 0 bases removed from V and 6 bases from J, the gap between germline ends came to 12 bases. The CDR3 is made up of 14 amino acids. Germline values: CDR1 SGHNT, CDR2 YENEEA. CDR3 residues: CASSLEWAWGEQYF. In DNA, the CDR3 is TGTGCCAGCAGCTTAGAATGGGCCTGGGGCGAGCAGTACTTC.

V gene TRBV6-5 combines with J gene TRBJ2-5; D assignment may be TRBD1 or TRBD2 (5 bases each). Germline CDR1 MNHEY, CDR2 SVGAGI. This CDR3 is built from 14 residues. Trimming stripped 2 bases from V and 5 bases from J, with 12 bases between. The CDR3 nucleotides are TGTGCCAGCAGTTACCGAGTACGGGACGAGACCCAGTACTTC. Residues: CASSYRVRDETQYF.

J is TRBJ1-4 and V is TRBV2; the D gene is possibly TRBD1 (5 bases). The CDR3 is made up of 16 amino acids. Germline CDR1 and CDR2: SNHLY and FYNNEI. V was shortened by 2 bases and J by 6 bases, with 16 bases between the two germline ends. The chain's CDR3 is CASSELGVGRDEKLFF. The CDR3 DNA reads as TGTGCCAGCAGTGAATTGGGGGTTGGGAGGGATGAAAAACTGTTTTTT.

V usage is TRBV28 and J usage is TRBJ1-2, with D possibly matching TRBD1 (5 bases). Germline assignment: CDR1 MDHEN and CDR2 SYDVKM. CDR3 length equals 14 residues. Trimming shortened V by 6 bases and J by 4 bases, and 15 bases separated the two germline ends. The CDR3 protein is CASRDSGDGYGYTF. The CDR3 bases are TGTGCCAGCAGGGATTCGGGGGACGGCTATGGCTACACCTTC.

This chain links TRBV30 with TRBJ1-2; 7 nucleotides agree with TRBD1. The CDR3 has 13 residues. The V and J ends lost 8 bases and 4 bases, in that order; junction bases with no gene match: 10. CDR1 is GTSNPN and CDR2 is SVGIG in the germline V gene (reference sequence). The CDR3 is CANGQDFFYGYTF. The CDR3 region has the DNA TGTGCCAACGGACAGGACTTCTTCTATGGCTACACCTTC.

This clone has just one count. The J gene is TRBJ2-7, the V gene TRBV2; D possibly corresponds to TRBD1 (6 bases). Germline V gene data show CDR1 as SNHLY and CDR2 as FYNNEI. CDR3 size: 12 residues. The V end was cut by 6 bases, the J end by 7 bases, with 13 bases between. The CDR3 protein is CASSPTGREQYF. CDR3 DNA sequence: TGTGCCAGCAGCCCGACAGGACGGGAGCAGTACTTC.

This chain uses TRBV9 with TRBJ1-2, with TRBD1 matching over 7 bases. With 0 bases clipped from V and 8 bases from J, the junction kept 4 bases outside the gene matches. Germline CDR1 is SGDLS and CDR2 is YYNGEE. The CDR3 is 13 residues long. Written as DNA, the CDR3 is TGTGCCAGCAGCGTAGGGACAGGACACGGCTACACCTTC. Its protein is CASSVGTGHGYTF.

This clone was recorded a few times. V and J are TRBV5-4 and TRBJ1-6, with unresolved D. The V end was cut by 1 base, the J end by 0 bases, with 5 bases between. Per the germline V gene, CDR1 is SGHNT and CDR2 is YYREEE (reference sequence). This CDR3 has 15 residues. The CDR3 protein is CASSLRSSYNSPLHF. The CDR3 nucleotides are TGTGCCAGCAGCTTGAGGAGCTCCTATAATTCACCCCTCCACTTT.

The gene calls are TRBV5-6 and TRBJ1-1; maybe TRBD1 (5 bases). Germline V lookup: CDR1 SGHDT, CDR2 YYEEEE. Trimming pared 0 bases from V and 4 bases from J, leaving 10 bases between. The CDR3 consists of 14 residues. For the CDR3, the DNA is TGTGCCAGCAGCTTGGAGGGGTTGGGCACTGAAGCTTTCTTT. Protein: CASSLEGLGTEAFF.

The chain joins TRBV7-9 to TRBJ2-2; D ambiguous. Germline assignment: CDR1 SEHNR and CDR2 FQNEAQ (reference sequence). V was cut by 5 bases and J by 0 bases, with 16 bases left in between. This CDR3 has 17 amino acids. CDR3 DNA: TGTGCCAGCAGCCTAAACCCCCCCCTAGCGAACACCGGGGAGCTGTTTTTT. This sequence encodes CASSLNPPLANTGELFF.

The rearrangement uses TRBV27 and TRBJ2-7; 7 nucleotides line up with TRBD2. The germline V gene encodes CDR1 MNHEY and CDR2 SMNVEV (reference sequence). V dropped 4 bases and J dropped 5; count of bases not matched to a gene: 8. The CDR3 runs to 14 residues. CDR3 sequence: CASSSLAGRDEQYF. The CDR3 nucleotides are TGTGCCAGCAGTTCCCTTGCGGGGAGGGACGAGCAGTACTTC.